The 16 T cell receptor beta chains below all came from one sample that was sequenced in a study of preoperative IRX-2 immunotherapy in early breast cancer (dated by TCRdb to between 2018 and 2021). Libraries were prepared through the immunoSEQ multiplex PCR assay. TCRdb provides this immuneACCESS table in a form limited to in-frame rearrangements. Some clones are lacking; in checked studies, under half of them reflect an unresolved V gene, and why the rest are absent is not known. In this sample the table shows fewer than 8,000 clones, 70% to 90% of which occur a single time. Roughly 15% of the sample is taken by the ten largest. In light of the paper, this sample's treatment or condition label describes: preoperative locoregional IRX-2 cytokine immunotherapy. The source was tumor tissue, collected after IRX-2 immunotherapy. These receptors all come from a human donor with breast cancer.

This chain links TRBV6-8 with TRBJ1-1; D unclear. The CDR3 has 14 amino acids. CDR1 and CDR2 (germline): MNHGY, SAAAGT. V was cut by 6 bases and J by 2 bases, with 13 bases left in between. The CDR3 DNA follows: TGTGCCAGCAGCCTACACTTAACCAACACTGAAGCTTTCTTT. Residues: CASSLHLTNTEAFF.

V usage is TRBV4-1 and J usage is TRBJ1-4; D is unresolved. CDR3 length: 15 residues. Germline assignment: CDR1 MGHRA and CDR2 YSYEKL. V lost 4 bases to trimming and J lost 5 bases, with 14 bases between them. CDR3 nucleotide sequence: TGCGCCAGCAGCCGTCGTAGGAGAGGGAATGAAAAACTGTTTTTT. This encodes CASSRRRRGNEKLFF.

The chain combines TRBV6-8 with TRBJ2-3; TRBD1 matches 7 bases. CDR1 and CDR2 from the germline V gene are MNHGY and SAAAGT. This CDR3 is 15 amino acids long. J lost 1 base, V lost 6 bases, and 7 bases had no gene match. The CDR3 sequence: CASRLGGTGTDTQYF. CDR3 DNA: TGTGCCAGCAGACTAGGGGGCACGGGCACAGATACGCAGTATTTT.

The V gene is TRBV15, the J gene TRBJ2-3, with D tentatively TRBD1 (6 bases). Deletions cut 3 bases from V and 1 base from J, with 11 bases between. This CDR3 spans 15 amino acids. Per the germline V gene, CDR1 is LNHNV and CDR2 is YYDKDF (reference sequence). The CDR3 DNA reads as TGTGCCACCAGCAGCAGGGGATTCGGCACAGATACGCAGTATTTT. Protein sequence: CATSSRGFGTDTQYF.

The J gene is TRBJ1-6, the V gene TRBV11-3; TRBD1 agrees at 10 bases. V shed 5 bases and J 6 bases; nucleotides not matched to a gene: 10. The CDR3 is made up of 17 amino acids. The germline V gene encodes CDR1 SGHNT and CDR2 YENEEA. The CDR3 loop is CASSPRGQGSGNSPLHF. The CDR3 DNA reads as TGTGCCAGCAGCCCACGGGGACAGGGGTCTGGTAATTCACCCCTCCACTTT.

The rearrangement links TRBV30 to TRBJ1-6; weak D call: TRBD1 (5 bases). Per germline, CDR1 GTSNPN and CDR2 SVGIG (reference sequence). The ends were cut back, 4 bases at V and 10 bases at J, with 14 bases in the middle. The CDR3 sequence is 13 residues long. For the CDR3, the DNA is TGTGCCTGGATTCGACAGACCGGATCACCCCTCCACTTT. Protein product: CAWIRQTGSPLHF.

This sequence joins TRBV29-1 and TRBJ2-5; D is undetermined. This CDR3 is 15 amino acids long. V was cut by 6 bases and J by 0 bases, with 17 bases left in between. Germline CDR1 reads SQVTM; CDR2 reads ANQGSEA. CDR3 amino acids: CSVERHHWYQETQYF. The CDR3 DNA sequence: TGCAGCGTCGAGAGACACCACTGGTACCAAGAGACCCAGTACTTC. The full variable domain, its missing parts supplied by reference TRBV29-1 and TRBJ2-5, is SAVISQKPSRDICQRGTSLTIQCQVDSQVTMMFWYRQQPGQSLTLIATANQGSEATYESGFVIDKFPISRPNLTFSTLTVSNMSPEDSSIYLCSVERHHWYQETQYFGPGTRLLVL.

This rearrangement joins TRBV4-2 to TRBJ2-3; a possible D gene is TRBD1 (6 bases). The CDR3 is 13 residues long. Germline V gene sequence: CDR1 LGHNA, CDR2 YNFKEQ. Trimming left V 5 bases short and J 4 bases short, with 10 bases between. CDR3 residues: CASSGQISDTQYF. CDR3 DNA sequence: TGTGCCAGCAGCGGACAGATTTCAGATACGCAGTATTTT.

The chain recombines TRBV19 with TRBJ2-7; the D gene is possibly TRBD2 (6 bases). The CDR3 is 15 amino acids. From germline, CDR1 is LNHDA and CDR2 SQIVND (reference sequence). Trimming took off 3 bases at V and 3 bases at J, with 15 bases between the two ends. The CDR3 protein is CASSILRGSNYEQYF. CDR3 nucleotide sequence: TGTGCCAGTAGTATCCTCCGGGGGTCGAACTACGAGCAGTACTTC.

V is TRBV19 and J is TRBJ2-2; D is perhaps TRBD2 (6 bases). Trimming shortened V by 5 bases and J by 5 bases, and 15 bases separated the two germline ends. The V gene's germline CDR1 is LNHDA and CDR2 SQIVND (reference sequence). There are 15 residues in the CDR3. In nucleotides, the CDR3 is TGTGCCAGTAGTCCCCGGGACTCACCAACCGGGGAGCTGTTTTTT. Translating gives CASSPRDSPTGELFF.

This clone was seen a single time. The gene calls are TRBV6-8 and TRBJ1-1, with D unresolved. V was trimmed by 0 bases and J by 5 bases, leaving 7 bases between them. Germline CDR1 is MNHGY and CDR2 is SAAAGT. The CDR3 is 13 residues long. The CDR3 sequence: CASSYSSRTEAFF. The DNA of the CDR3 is TGTGCCAGCAGTTACTCTTCCCGGACTGAAGCTTTCTTT.

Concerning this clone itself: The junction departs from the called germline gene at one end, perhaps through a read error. The CDR3 DNA is TGTGCCAGCAGTCATATGGGACCCGCAGGGACCAACTATGGCTACATCTTC. This translates into CASSHMGPAGTNYGYIF. V gene TRBV11-3 combines with J gene TRBJ1-2, with D perhaps TRBD1 (5 bases). The length of the CDR3 is 17 residues. From germline, CDR1 is SGHNT and CDR2 YENEEA.

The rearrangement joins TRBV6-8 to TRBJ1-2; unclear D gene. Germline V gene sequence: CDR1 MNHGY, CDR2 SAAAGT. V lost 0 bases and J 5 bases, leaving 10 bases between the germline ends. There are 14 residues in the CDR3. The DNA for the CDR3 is TGTGCCAGCAGTTACTCTACTTTGGGGTATGGCTACACCTTC. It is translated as CASSYSTLGYGYTF.

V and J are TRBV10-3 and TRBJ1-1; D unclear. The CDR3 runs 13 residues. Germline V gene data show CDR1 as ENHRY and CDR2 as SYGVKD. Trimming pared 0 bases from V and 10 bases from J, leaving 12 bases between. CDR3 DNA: TGTGCCATCAGTGAGTCACGGGAGTATGGAGCTTTCTTT. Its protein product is CAISESREYGAFF.

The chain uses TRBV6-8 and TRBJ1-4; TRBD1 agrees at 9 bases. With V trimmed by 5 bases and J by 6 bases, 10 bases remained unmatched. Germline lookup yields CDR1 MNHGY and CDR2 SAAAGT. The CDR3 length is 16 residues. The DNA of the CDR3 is TGTGCCAGCAGTGACCCATCACAGGGGGCAGATGAAAAACTGTTTTTT. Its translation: CASSDPSQGADEKLFF.

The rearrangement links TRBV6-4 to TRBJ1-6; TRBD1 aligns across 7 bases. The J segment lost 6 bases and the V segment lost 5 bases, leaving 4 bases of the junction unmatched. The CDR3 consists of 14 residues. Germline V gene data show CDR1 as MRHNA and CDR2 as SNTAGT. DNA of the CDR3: TGTGCCAGCAGTTTTAACAGGGGTAATTCACCCCTCCACTTT. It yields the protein CASSFNRGNSPLHF.